One sample yielded the 26 T cell receptor beta chains listed below, sequenced in a study of identical twins. TCRdb passed the 5' RACE reads through MiXCR, listing each CDR3 protein once. The sample includes 1.5 million to 2 million distinct CDR3 sequences, under 35% of them seen just once. The material sequenced was cord blood. The origin of the receptors is a newborn girl in good health.

This rearrangement joins TRBV9 to TRBJ2-1, with D tentatively TRBD2 (5 bases). The V end was cut by 0 bases, the J end by 0 bases, with 10 bases between. CDR1 SGDLS and CDR2 YYNGEE come from the germline V gene. This CDR3 is built from 16 residues. The CDR3 reads CASSVADYSSYNEQFF. The CDR3, as DNA: TGTGCCAGCAGCGTAGCCGACTACAGCTCCTACAATGAGCAGTTCTTC.

The chain employs TRBV20-1 and TRBJ1-5, with a possible D match to TRBD1 (6 bases). The CDR3 is 15 amino acids. CDR1 and CDR2 (germline): DFQATT, SNEGSKA (reference sequence). Trimming left V 1 base short and J 3 bases short, with 13 bases between. Here the CDR3 DNA reads TGCAGTGCTAGAGGTCCAGGGGCTTACAATCAGCCCCAGCATTTT. It encodes CSARGPGAYNQPQHF.

The rearrangement joins TRBV6-4 to TRBJ2-1; no firm D call. CDR1 and CDR2 from the germline V gene are MRHNA and SNTAGT. The CDR3 extends over 13 amino acids. Trimming cost V 0 bases and J 10 bases, with 10 bases left between them. CDR3 DNA sequence: TGTGCCAGCAGTGACTCGTTACGACGAGAGCAGTTCTTC. Protein: CASSDSLRREQFF.

The gene calls are TRBV4-2 and TRBJ2-3; 9 bases match TRBD2. Germline-derived CDR1 and CDR2 are LGHNA and YNFKEQ. The CDR3 sequence is 17 residues long. The V and J ends lost 1 base and 2 bases, in that order; junction bases with no gene match: 7. The CDR3 reads CASSQVGRGRVTDTQYF. Here the CDR3 DNA reads TGTGCCAGCAGCCAAGTAGGTCGCGGGAGGGTCACAGATACGCAGTATTTT.

Worth noting for this clonotype: Because the CDR3 is missing its conserved closing phenylalanine or tryptophan, this is likely a read error. The chain combines TRBV9 with TRBJ2-1, with D unclear. The CDR3 spans 16 residues. CDR1 and CDR2 (germline): SGDLS, YYNGEE. The germline V and J ends were trimmed by 2 bases and 0 bases, with 12 bases remaining between them. CDR3 region: CASSVSGGSSYNEQFL. In DNA form, the CDR3 reads TGTGCCAGCAGCGTCTCCGGCGGCAGCTCCTACAATGAGCAGTTCTTA.

The V call is TRBV5-1, the J call TRBJ1-4; D possibly corresponds to TRBD1 (6 bases). The germline gives CDR1 SGHRS, CDR2 YFSETQ. This CDR3 comprises 16 residues. V was shortened by 2 bases and J by 4 bases, with 15 bases between the two germline ends. CDR3 sequence (DNA): TGCGCCAGCAGCTTCAGTCGGGGGGCCTTTAATGAAAAACTGTTTTTT. It is translated as CASSFSRGAFNEKLFF.

V and J are TRBV20-1 and TRBJ2-7, with D perhaps assigned TRBD1 or TRBD2 (6 bases each). The ends were cut back, 4 bases at V and 7 bases at J, with 20 bases in the middle. Germline-derived CDR1 and CDR2 are DFQATT and SNEGSKA (reference sequence). This CDR3 is 14 amino acids long. CDR3 loop: CSAKWGRGLGEQYF. CDR3 sequence (DNA): TGCAGTGCTAAATGGGGGCGGGGATTAGGTGAGCAGTACTTC.

The chain couples TRBV12-3 or TRBV12-4 to TRBJ2-7; 7 bases match TRBD2. Trimming took 5 bases from V and 9 from J; bases not matched to a gene: 13. The CDR3 covers 14 residues. CDR3 sequence reads: CASSRLAPLSWQYF. The CDR3 DNA reads TGTGCCAGCAGTCGACTAGCTCCGCTTTCATGGCAGTACTTC.

This clonotype came up a few times. The rearrangement uses TRBV6-5 and TRBJ2-1; D ambiguous. The CDR3 runs 16 residues. Germline V gene lookup returns CDR1 MNHEY and CDR2 SVGAGI. The V end lost 6 bases, the J end lost 4 bases, and 19 bases lay between the germline ends. The CDR3 is CASRSLVQQTYNEQFF. CDR3 coding DNA: TGTGCCAGCAGATCCCTAGTCCAGCAGACGTACAATGAGCAGTTCTTC.

This chain connects TRBV3-1 to TRBJ2-7, with D possibly being TRBD1 (6 bases). Looked up from germline, CDR1 is LGHDT and CDR2 is YNNKEL (reference sequence). The CDR3 is made up of 17 amino acids. V gave up 4 bases and J gave up 1 base, with 20 bases separating them. DNA for the CDR3: TGTGCCAGCAGCCCGGAAGGGATGGGGACACATTCCTACGAGCAGTACTTC. Translating it yields CASSPEGMGTHSYEQYF.

This clonotype was recorded many times. V and J are TRBV6-2 or TRBV6-3 and TRBJ2-1; D uncertain. V lost 6 bases to trimming and J lost 5 bases, with 8 bases between them. CDR1 and CDR2 from the germline V gene are MNHEY and SVGEGT. This CDR3 has 12 amino acids. The chain's CDR3 is CASSLNNNEQFF. In DNA form, the CDR3 reads TGTGCCAGCAGCCTTAATAACAATGAGCAGTTCTTC.

For the CDR3, the DNA is TGTGCCAGCAGCTTAGCGCGGGTTGCGGGAGGGTCTAGCACAGATACGCAGTATTTT. Residues: CASSLARVAGGSSTDTQYF. V and J are TRBV7-8 and TRBJ2-3; 9 nucleotides agree with TRBD2. Trimming removed 0 bases from V and 0 bases from J; junction bases left unmatched: 10. The CDR3 is made up of 19 amino acids. Germline CDR1 reads SGHVS; CDR2 reads FQNEAQ. Together with reference TRBV7-8 and TRBJ2-3, the CDR3 gives the full variable domain: GAGVSQSPRYKVAKRGQDVALRCDPISGHVSLFWYQQALGQGPEFLTYFQNEAQLDKSGLPSDRFFAERPEGSVSTLKIQRTQQEDSAVYLCASSLARVAGGSSTDTQYFGPGTRLTVL.

The V call is TRBV2, the J call TRBJ2-1; the D is unclear. CDR1 is SNHLY, CDR2 FYNNEI, per germline. V was pared by 8 bases and J by 8 bases, with 13 bases between. The CDR3 runs to 12 residues. CDR3 in DNA: TGTGCCAGCGCACAAATGGGGTATGAGCAGTTCTTC. Translated: CASAQMGYEQFF.

The rearrangement links TRBV5-1 to TRBJ2-3, with D tentatively TRBD1 (7 bases). V lost 1 base and J 4 bases, leaving 13 bases between the germline ends. Germline CDR1 and CDR2: SGHRS and YFSETQ. The CDR3 spans 15 residues. CDR3 region: CASSLIQGGPDTQYF. As DNA, the CDR3 is TGCGCCAGCAGCTTGATCCAGGGGGGCCCAGATACGCAGTATTTT.

J is TRBJ2-7 and V is TRBV20-1, with D unresolved. With 6 bases removed from V and 2 bases from J, the gap between germline ends came to 14 bases. Germline V gene data show CDR1 as DFQATT and CDR2 as SNEGSKA (reference sequence). This CDR3 contains 13 residues. CDR3 loop: CSALRPSTYEQYF. CDR3 bases: TGCAGTGCCCTCCGGCCCTCGACCTACGAGCAGTACTTC.

This clonotype was seen a few times. The gene calls are TRBV7-8 and TRBJ2-7; possibly TRBD1 for D (6 bases). In germline, CDR1 is SGHVS, CDR2 FQNEAQ. V was cut by 5 bases and J by 4 bases, with 27 bases left in between. This CDR3 is built from 18 residues. CDR3 amino acids: CASSRGTRAFDPLYEQYF. CDR3 in DNA: TGTGCCAGCAGCAGGGGGACACGAGCCTTTGACCCGTTATACGAGCAGTACTTC.

This clonotype has a handful of counts. With only one base between it and a far larger clone, this is likely a read error. J is TRBJ2-1 and V is TRBV11-2; D not resolved. Germline V gives CDR1 SGHAT, CDR2 FQNNGV. The V end was cut by 4 bases, the J end by 3 bases, with 4 bases between. CDR3 length equals 12 residues. CDR3 amino acids: CASSCDYNEQFF. The CDR3, as DNA: TGTGCCAGCAGCTGTGACTACAATGAGCAGTTCTTC.

This clonotype occurred a few times. The chain joins TRBV28 to TRBJ2-4; a weak D match, TRBD1 (6 bases). The CDR3 runs 17 residues. The germline V gene encodes CDR1 MDHEN and CDR2 SYDVKM. V shed 6 bases and J shed 0 bases, with 18 bases lying between them. CDR3 sequence: CASSPRGTAVAKNIQYF. The CDR3 DNA is TGTGCCAGCAGCCCTAGGGGGACGGCTGTAGCCAAAAACATTCAGTACTTC.

For this clonotype: At one end the junction does not follow the germline gene, possibly because of a read error. V usage is TRBV7-2 and J usage is TRBJ2-5; 14 bases line up with TRBD2. CDR1 is SGHTA, CDR2 FQGNSA, per germline. The CDR3 spans 15 residues. The CDR3 DNA reads TGTGCCAGCAGCGGACTAGCGGGAGGACAAGAGACCCCGTACTTC. Protein: CASSGLAGGQETPYF.

The rearrangement links TRBV9 to TRBJ1-2, with D hard to call. This CDR3 spans 17 amino acids. The germline CDR1 and CDR2 sequences are SGDLS and YYNGEE. Trimming cost V 4 bases and J 0 bases, with 19 bases left between them. The CDR3 sequence: CASSLRGRASANYGYTF. The CDR3 coding sequence is TGTGCCAGCAGCCTCAGAGGACGGGCGTCTGCTAACTATGGCTACACCTTC.

The rearrangement links TRBV29-1 to TRBJ1-2; D is possibly TRBD1 (5 bases). This CDR3 is 14 amino acids long. Trimming removed 1 base at V and 0 bases at J, with 9 bases between. Germline-derived CDR1 and CDR2 are SQVTM and ANQGSEA. The CDR3 sequence: CSVEGQGANYGYTF. CDR3 nucleotide sequence: TGCAGCGTTGAAGGGCAGGGCGCTAACTATGGCTACACCTTC.

This clonotype has more than one count but fewer than ten. This chain joins TRBV6-1 and TRBJ2-1; 11 bases match TRBD2. CDR1 is MNHNS, CDR2 SASEGT, per germline. The J segment lost 5 bases and the V segment lost 5 bases, leaving 11 bases of the junction unmatched. The CDR3 contains 17 residues. The CDR3 sequence: CASSPLGIAGGNNEQFF. The CDR3 DNA reads as TGTGCCAGCAGTCCACTGGGGATAGCGGGGGGGAACAATGAGCAGTTCTTC.

In this sample, this clonotype turned up a few times. The chain carries TRBV6-5 and TRBJ2-3, with D uncertain. V was pared by 4 bases and J by 0 bases, with 11 bases between. The germline CDR1 and CDR2 sequences are MNHEY and SVGAGI. CDR3 length: 15 amino acids. The CDR3: CASSSAGLSTDTQYF. CDR3 bases: TGTGCCAGCAGTTCGGCAGGCCTTAGCACAGATACGCAGTATTTT.

The chain recombines TRBV30 with TRBJ1-5; D is undetermined. The CDR3 runs 12 residues. The V and J ends lost 5 bases and 5 bases respectively, with 10 bases between them. Germline V gene data show CDR1 as GTSNPN and CDR2 as SVGIG (reference sequence). The chain's CDR3 is CAWLQRDQPQHF. As DNA, the CDR3 is TGTGCCTGGTTACAAAGGGATCAGCCCCAGCATTTT.

This clonotype was seen a few times. V usage is TRBV3-1 and J usage is TRBJ1-5; TRBD1 matches at 7 bases. The CDR3 extends over 17 amino acids. The ends lost 0 bases at V and 0 bases at J; junction bases unmatched: 5. CDR1 and CDR2 (germline): LGHDT, YNNKEL (reference sequence). This CDR3 is CASSQDETGYSNQPQHF. The CDR3 DNA reads as TGTGCCAGCAGCCAAGATGAGACAGGGTATAGCAATCAGCCCCAGCATTTT.

V gene TRBV20-1 combines with J gene TRBJ1-5; 10 bases are shared with TRBD1. The CDR3 loop spans 14 amino acids. V gave up 4 bases and J gave up 11 bases; unmatched junction bases: 11. In germline, CDR1 is DFQATT, CDR2 SNEGSKA (reference sequence). As DNA, the CDR3 is TGCAGTGCTACAGGACAGGGGGGCCAGGAAGCCCAGCATTTT. Residues: CSATGQGGQEAQHF.